This TCR beta chain was profiled in a study of human T cells and chemical hapten exposure (dated by TCRdb to 2020 to 2023). Background on the whole study: For sensitization, 2% DPC in acetone was applied to an approximately 2 cm by approximately 2 cm area of upper inner arm skin. Weekly therapeutic DPC doses were additionally applied to the scalp of patients throughout the approximately 24-week study period. Most of the patients in the cohort were female, and the cohort covered alopecia areata with under or over 50% scalp involvement, alopecia totalis and alopecia universalis. For TCR sequencing, blood came from some 31 alopecia patients at anywhere from one to four time points (pre-sensitization, 2, 6 and 24 weeks). Patch testing on the upper back used Finn chambers containing 0.01% DPC, with scoring done after 6 days according to International Contact Dermatitis Research Group standards. Libraries were pooled for sequencing, and per-sample TCR yields varied mainly because of small differences in library volumes within the pool. Blood was sampled from patients pre-sensitization (week 0) and at 2, 6 and about 24 weeks after DPC sensitization. The study tracked peripheral blood TCR repertoire changes in vivo during primary and secondary sensitization to the hapten diphenylcyclopropenone (DPC) in alopecia patients. Findings and caveats that apply to the study as a whole: Repeated subsampling changed both the strength of the expansion versus patch-test correlation and the threshold at which the correlation became significant. Expanded TCRs formed significantly more large CDR3 similarity clusters than pre-sensitization or healthy control sets, consistent with antigen-driven responses. Patch test score correlated positively with the number of PT1 expanded TCRs, reaching significance at thresholds 8, 16 and 32 but not at 4. All patients had alopecia, a presumed autoimmune disease, so their immune response might differ from that of healthy individuals. DPC sensitization did not change the number of TCRs with a frequency above 1 in 1000, and there was no evidence of changes in global repertoire structure.

The method was RACE. TCRdb names NextSeq 500 as the instrument used. During library preparation, unique molecular identifiers were attached to individual cDNA molecules so that TCRs could be counted quantitatively and reproducibly. Each blood RNA sample was used to sequence both TCR alpha and TCR beta chains. The published analysis was carried out like this. Samples had a median of roughly 99,000 TCRs, with a range from roughly 23,224 to 700,000. The Decombinator software suite was used to annotate the V, J and CDR3 of the TCR reads. Every sample was subsampled to the same number of TCRs (28,000) for the PS versus PT1 abundance plots. TCRs were defined as expanded if absent before sensitization and observed at least eight times at the 2-week time point. TCRdb applied fastp at Q25 and MiXCR to the public reads, then kept only in-frame beta chains. One record per CDR3 amino acid sequence lists the most common genes and DNA. TCRdb assigned the V and J calls; the authors' analysis was not used. This sample gives approximately 260,000 distinct CDR3 sequences in total; around 7.3% of them show up just once. 1.2% of the sample belongs to the ten largest clones.

CDR3 length: 12 amino acids, cysteine to phenylalanine. Only CDR3 DNA remains: 36 bases, in frame from the first base. Reading the germline V gene gives CDR1 ENHRY and CDR2 SYGVKD. V is trimmed back by 6 bases and J by 8 bases, and the junction contains 2 bases that no gene match accounts for. What this sample's time point label stands for: pre-sensitization, week 0. The intended sense of this specimen's treatment or condition label: therapeutic diphenylcyclopropenone sensitization with weekly scalp DPC. At each patch-test visit, blood was drawn before the patch test was applied. Patients were eligible if aged 18 to 70, diagnosed with alopecia and judged suitable for DPC therapy, and pregnant patients were excluded. Total RNA was isolated from unfractionated whole blood collected in Tempus Blood RNA tubes. As to this clonotype: The target of this receptor is not known. Per-nucleotide qualities are absent, and no much larger clonotype sits a single base away.

The chain links TRBV10-3 with TRBJ2-1; 9 central bases correspond to TRBD2. Material: whole blood, obtained in connection with sensitization to the hapten diphenylcyclopropenone (DPC). The TCR originated in a man younger than 30 with alopecia areata. Some clones in this sample may be carry-over from other donors' samples. The CDR3 reads CAIRGLADEQFF. In nucleotides, the sequence is TGTGCCATCAGGGGACTAGCCGATGAGCAGTTCTTC.